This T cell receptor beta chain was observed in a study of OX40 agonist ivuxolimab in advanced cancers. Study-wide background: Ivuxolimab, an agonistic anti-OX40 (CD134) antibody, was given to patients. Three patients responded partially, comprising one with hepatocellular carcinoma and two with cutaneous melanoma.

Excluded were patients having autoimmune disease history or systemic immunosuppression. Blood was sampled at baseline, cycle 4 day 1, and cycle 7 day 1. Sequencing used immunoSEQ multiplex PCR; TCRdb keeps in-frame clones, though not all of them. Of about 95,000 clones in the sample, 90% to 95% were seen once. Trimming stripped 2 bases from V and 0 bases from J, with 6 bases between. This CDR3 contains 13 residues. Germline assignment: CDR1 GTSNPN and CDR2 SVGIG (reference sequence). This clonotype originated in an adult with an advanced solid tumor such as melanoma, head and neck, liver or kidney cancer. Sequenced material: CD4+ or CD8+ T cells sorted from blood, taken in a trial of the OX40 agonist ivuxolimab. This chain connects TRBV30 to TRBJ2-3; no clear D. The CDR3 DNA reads TGTGCCTGGAGTAAGGACAGCACAGATACGCAGTATTTT. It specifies CAWSKDSTDTQYF.